These 11 T cell receptor beta chains were sequenced from one sample in a study of blood T cell repertoires in COVID-19. This table comes from immunoSEQ multiplex PCR, and its TCRdb copy is limited to in-frame clones, with some not included. The sample yields more than 300,000 clones, about 83% seen once. Sequencing used peripheral blood. These receptor sequences come from a woman in her forties or fifties with acute or convalescent COVID-19.

This CDR3 reads CASSPLPGQGPTGELFF. In DNA, the CDR3 is TGTGCCAGCAGTCCTCTCCCGGGACAGGGCCCAACCGGGGAGCTGTTTTTT. This sequence joins TRBV28 and TRBJ2-2; 9 bases map to TRBD1. CDR1 and CDR2 from the germline V gene are MDHEN and SYDVKM. V trimming: 5 bases; J trimming: 5 bases; junction bases outside the gene matches: 12. The CDR3 has 17 residues.

V gene TRBV7-9 combines with J gene TRBJ2-2; 7 bases are a match to TRBD1. The V gene's germline CDR1 is SEHNR and CDR2 FQNEAQ (reference sequence). Trimming removed 5 bases from V and 1 base from J; junction bases left unmatched: 7. This CDR3 is 16 amino acids long. This CDR3 reads CASSMPDRLNTGELFF. The CDR3 region has the DNA TGTGCCAGCAGCATGCCGGACAGGCTGAACACCGGGGAGCTGTTTTTT.

This clone was seen only a few times. V is TRBV9 and J is TRBJ2-1; 12 bases align to TRBD2. Per germline, CDR1 SGDLS and CDR2 YYNGEE. The J segment lost 2 bases and the V segment lost 1 base, leaving 1 base of the junction unmatched. The CDR3 contains 16 residues. CDR3 amino acids: CASSVRLAGAYNEQFF. The CDR3 DNA reads TGTGCCAGCAGCGTAAGACTAGCGGGAGCCTACAATGAGCAGTTCTTC. Full variable domain (missing parts from reference TRBV9 and TRBJ2-1): DSGVTQTPKHLITATGQRVTLRCSPRSGDLSVYWYQQSLDQGLQFLIQYYNGEERAKGNILERFSAQQFPDLHSELNLSSLELGDSALYFCASSVRLAGAYNEQFFGPGTRLTVL.

The V gene is TRBV18, the J gene TRBJ2-7; TRBD1 agrees at 8 bases. The CDR3 is made up of 15 amino acids. Germline lookup yields CDR1 KGHSH and CDR2 LQKENI. J lost 5 bases, V lost 4 bases, and 10 bases had no gene match. CDR3 sequence: CASSRSGTGSHEQYF. CDR3 DNA sequence: TGTGCCAGCTCACGATCGGGGACAGGTTCACACGAGCAGTACTTC.

Remarks on this clone: The identical CDR3 is also encoded by other nucleotide sequences in the sample. In nucleotides, the CDR3 is TGTGCCAGCAGGTCCTATAGCAATCAGCCCCAGCATTTT. It encodes CASRSYSNQPQHF. The genes are TRBV28 and TRBJ1-5; D is unresolved. CDR3 length: 13 residues. The V gene's germline CDR1 is MDHEN and CDR2 SYDVKM. The V end was cut by 6 bases, the J end by 0 bases, with 6 bases between.

This rearrangement joins TRBV27 to TRBJ2-1; D might be TRBD1 (5 bases). The CDR3 has 15 residues. V lost 5 bases, J lost 0 bases, and 11 bases lay in between. Germline CDR1 and CDR2: MNHEY and SMNVEV (reference sequence). CDR3 in DNA: TGTGCCAGCAGTGGGCAGGGTCCCTCCTACAATGAGCAGTTCTTC. This codes for CASSGQGPSYNEQFF.

In its sample, this clone was seen once. V is TRBV6-1 and J is TRBJ2-1; D possibly corresponds to TRBD2 (5 bases). This CDR3 is 17 amino acids long. Germline V lookup: CDR1 MNHNS, CDR2 SASEGT. V was cut by 2 bases and J by 8 bases, with 22 bases left in between. The CDR3 sequence: CASSELQLAARRDEQFF. Written as DNA, the CDR3 is TGTGCCAGCAGTGAACTCCAATTGGCGGCGAGGCGGGATGAGCAGTTCTTC.

V is TRBV10-3 and J is TRBJ2-7; tentatively, D is TRBD2 (7 bases). This CDR3 region has 15 residues. Germline values: CDR1 ENHRY, CDR2 SYGVKD. V was cut by 4 bases and J by 2 bases, with 15 bases left in between. This CDR3 is CAISAGGTTTYEQYF. CDR3 nucleotides: TGTGCCATCAGTGCCGGGGGGACAACGACCTACGAGCAGTACTTC.

The genes are TRBV24-1 and TRBJ2-6; tentatively, D is TRBD2 (5 bases). CDR1 is KGHDR, CDR2 SFDVKD, per germline. The CDR3 runs 17 residues. The germline V and J ends were trimmed by 2 bases and 4 bases, with 14 bases remaining between them. CDR3 loop: CATSDSGSPGGANVLTF. The CDR3 nucleotides read TGTGCCACCAGTGATTCGGGGTCGCCGGGAGGGGCCAACGTCCTGACTTTC.

The chain links TRBV6-2 or TRBV6-3 to TRBJ1-1; 8 nucleotides line up with TRBD1. This CDR3 region has 17 residues. The ends lost 2 bases at V and 7 bases at J; junction bases unmatched: 15. CDR1 and CDR2 (germline): MNHEY, SVGEGT. CDR3 sequence reads: CASSYNRQGSRRFEAFF. The DNA of the CDR3 is TGTGCCAGCAGTTACAACAGACAGGGGAGCCGTCGTTTTGAAGCTTTCTTT.

The chain links TRBV7-2 to TRBJ1-6, with a tentative D call TRBD1 (6 bases). The CDR3 runs to 15 residues. V was trimmed by 2 bases and J by 10 bases, leaving 15 bases between them. CDR1 SGHTA and CDR2 FQGNSA come from the germline V gene. The CDR3: CASSLNGGTRSPLHF. The CDR3 DNA sequence: TGTGCCAGCAGCTTAAACGGGGGGACACGGTCACCCCTCCACTTT.